Following are 5 T cell receptor beta chains from one sample sequenced in a study of cytomegalovirus exposure and HLA in healthy donors. PCR used 60 Vbeta primers and 13 Jbeta primers. The assay was immunoSEQ multiplex PCR, and TCRdb's table has in-frame clones only and misses some. The sample lists over 150,000 clones, 75% to 85% occurring once. Sequences were obtained from PBMCs. The receptor source for this set is a boy between 10 and 17 years old in good health and CMV-seronegative.

This clone was counted once. This sequence joins TRBV4-1 and TRBJ2-5; 11 bases fit TRBD2. The J call may be mistaken, given a closer DNA end match to TRBJ2-7. The CDR3 runs 15 residues. Germline-derived CDR1 and CDR2 are MGHRA and YSYEKL. The CDR3 here is CASSQSLAGDYEQYF. DNA of the CDR3: TGCGCCAGCAGCCAATCACTAGCGGGGGACTACGAGCAGTACTTC.

The V gene is TRBV30, the J gene TRBJ2-5; tentative D call: TRBD1 (6 bases). The CDR3 has 17 amino acids. Trimming shortened V by 3 bases and J by 4 bases, and 24 bases separated the two germline ends. Germline lookup yields CDR1 GTSNPN and CDR2 SVGIG (reference sequence). CDR3 protein: CAWSPKTLRGSGETQYF. The CDR3 nucleotides are TGTGCCTGGAGCCCTAAAACTCTGAGGGGGTCAGGAGAGACCCAGTACTTC.

This clone was seen only a few times. The chain has TRBV11-2 and TRBJ2-1; TRBD1 agrees at 8 bases. This CDR3 region has 16 residues. Germline loops: CDR1 SGHAT, CDR2 FQNNGV. The junction had 10 bases not matched to a gene; V was cut back by 5 bases and J by 4 bases. The CDR3 region has the DNA TGTGCCAGCAGCAGCACCGGGACAGGTAAATACAATGAGCAGTTCTTC. This sequence encodes CASSSTGTGKYNEQFF.

There are a few counts of this clone. The rearrangement joins TRBV6-1 to TRBJ1-2, with D unresolved. This CDR3 spans 14 amino acids. Trimming removed 10 bases from V and 4 bases from J, with 19 bases in between. The V gene's germline CDR1 is MNHNS and CDR2 SASEGT. The CDR3, as DNA: TGTGCCACACAAACGGGTCTTCAAATCTATGGCTACACCTTC. Protein: CATQTGLQIYGYTF.

The gene calls are TRBV9 and TRBJ1-3, with D maybe TRBD1 (5 bases). CDR1 and CDR2 (germline): SGDLS, YYNGEE. The CDR3 has 15 residues. Trimming shortened V by 2 bases and J by 1 base, and 10 bases separated the two germline ends. As DNA, the CDR3 is TGTGCCAGCAGCGTCGGGGGGATATCTGGAAACACCATATATTTT. This gives the protein CASSVGGISGNTIYF.